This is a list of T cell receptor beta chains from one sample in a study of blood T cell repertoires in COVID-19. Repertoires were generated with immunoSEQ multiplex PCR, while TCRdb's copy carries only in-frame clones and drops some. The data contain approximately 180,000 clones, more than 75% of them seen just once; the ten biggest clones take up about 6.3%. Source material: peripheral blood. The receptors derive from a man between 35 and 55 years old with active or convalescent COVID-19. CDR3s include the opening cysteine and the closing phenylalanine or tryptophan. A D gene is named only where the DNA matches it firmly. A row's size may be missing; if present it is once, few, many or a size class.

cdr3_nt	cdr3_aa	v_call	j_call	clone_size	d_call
TGTGCCAGCAGCTCCGACAGGGCCCGCACAGATACGCAGTATTTT	CASSSDRARTDTQYF	TRBV7-2	TRBJ2-3	-	TRBD1
TGTGCCAGTAATATGGAGGAGACCCAGTACTTC	CASNMEETQYF	TRBV5-6	TRBJ2-5	-	-
TGTGCCAGCAGCTCTATGGTCGGGTCCCAAGAGACCCAGTACTTC	CASSSMVGSQETQYF	TRBV7-2	TRBJ2-5	few	-
TGTGCCAGCAGCGGAGGGGGGGCCGAGCAGTACTTC	CASSGGGAEQYF	TRBV12-3/TRBV12-4	TRBJ2-7	-	-
TGTGCCACCAGTGATCGACCAGGGGGCGCCTCCTACAATGAGCAGTTCTTC	CATSDRPGGASYNEQFF	TRBV24-1	TRBJ2-1	-	TRBD1
TGTGCCAGCAGTTCACAGCATAATTCACCCCTCCACTTT	CASSSQHNSPLHF	TRBV6-5	TRBJ1-6	-	-
TGTGCCAGCAGTGATCGAACAGGGGGTTTGGCTGAAGCTTTCTTT	CASSDRTGGLAEAFF	TRBV2	TRBJ1-1	-	TRBD1
TGCGCCAGCAGCGACGGGACACCTCCAACTAATGAAAAACTGTTTTTT	CASSDGTPPTNEKLFF	TRBV5-1	TRBJ1-4	-	-
TGTGCCAGCAGTGATGGCCAGACAGAACTTAATGAAAAACTGTTTTTT	CASSDGQTELNEKLFF	TRBV25-1	TRBJ1-4	-	-
TGTGCCAGCAGTTCCCTAGCGGGAGGGGCGCGGGAGACCCAGTACTTC	CASSSLAGGARETQYF	TRBV28	TRBJ2-5	-	TRBD2
TGCGCCAGCAGCTTATTTTCACCGGGACAGGGGGCGGCTGGGGCCAACGTCCTGACTTTC	CASSLFSPGQGAAGANVLTF	TRBV5-1	TRBJ2-6	-	TRBD1
TGTGCCAGCAGACAACAGGGGCCACCATTCAATCAGCCCCAGCATTTT	CASRQQGPPFNQPQHF	TRBV28	TRBJ1-5	few	TRBD1
TGCGCCAGCAGCCAATTCGGCGGGTGGGGAGAGACCCAGTACTTC	CASSQFGGWGETQYF	TRBV4-1	TRBJ2-5	-	-
TGTGCCAGCAGGAACAGGGGGCAGGGACAGCCCCAGCATTTT	CASRNRGQGQPQHF	TRBV21-1	TRBJ1-5	-	-
TGTGCCAGCAGCCAAGATCCAGCGAGGGAGCTGTTTTTT	CASSQDPARELFF	TRBV4-2	TRBJ2-2	-	-
TGTGCCAGTATGTGGACAGGGACTAACTATGGCTACACCTTC	CASMWTGTNYGYTF	TRBV19	TRBJ1-2	few	TRBD1
TGTGCCAGCAGTTACGAAGGGACTAGAGACACCGGGGAGCTGTTTTTT	CASSYEGTRDTGELFF	TRBV6-5	TRBJ2-2	few	TRBD2
TGTGCCAGCAGCAAGCAGGGCTACGAGCAGTACTTC	CASSKQGYEQYF	TRBV11-3	TRBJ2-7	few	-
TGTGCCAGCTCGAGGAAAGAAACCTACGAGCAGTACTTC	CASSRKETYEQYF	TRBV18	TRBJ2-7	few	-
TGTGCCAGCAGCCGCATCACAGGATCTATAAACTATGGCTACACCTTC	CASSRITGSINYGYTF	TRBV11-2	TRBJ1-2	-	-
TGTGCCTGGGCTGGGACAGGGCGGCAGTTCTTC	CAWAGTGRQFF	TRBV30	TRBJ2-1	-	TRBD1
TGCGCCAGCAGCTTGGCCTTGACGGTGGCGGAGGGCTACACCTTC	CASSLALTVAEGYTF	TRBV5-1	TRBJ1-2	-	-
TGTGCCAGCAGTTTAAGGGCGGGAGTTACCTACGAGCAGTACTTC	CASSLRAGVTYEQYF	TRBV27	TRBJ2-7	once	TRBD2
TGTGCCAGCAGCGTAAACAGGGGGATGGGCACTGAAGCTTTCTTT	CASSVNRGMGTEAFF	TRBV28	TRBJ1-1	-	TRBD1
TGTGCCAGCAGCCTGACAGGGGGCGGTCAGCCCCAGCATTTT	CASSLTGGGQPQHF	TRBV3-1/TRBV3-2	TRBJ1-5	-	TRBD1
TGCAGCGTTGAAGATCCAGACGCCGGGTACGAGCAGTACTTC	CSVEDPDAGYEQYF	TRBV29-1	TRBJ2-7	few	-
TGTGCCAGCTCAACGGACAGGGGAAATTCACCCCTCCACTTT	CASSTDRGNSPLHF	TRBV18	TRBJ1-6	-	TRBD1
TGCGCCAGCAGCCAAGTCCAGGGCCTTTTTAATGAAAAACTGTTTTTT	CASSQVQGLFNEKLFF	TRBV4-1	TRBJ1-4	-	-
TGTGCCAGTAGTCCCGGACAGGGGAACTATGGCTACACCTTC	CASSPGQGNYGYTF	TRBV19	TRBJ1-2	-	TRBD1
TGTGCCAGCAGCGGAGGGACTAGCGGGAGGTACTACAATGAGCAGTTCTTC	CASSGGTSGRYYNEQFF	TRBV9	TRBJ2-1	once	TRBD2
TGTGCCACCAGCAGAGATAGGGTTCAGGGGGGCGAGCAGTACTTC	CATSRDRVQGGEQYF	TRBV15	TRBJ2-7	-	-
TGCGCCAGCAGCTTGGGGACGGACAGGGTTAATCAGCCCCAGCATTTT	CASSLGTDRVNQPQHF	TRBV5-1	TRBJ1-5	-	TRBD1
TGTGCCAGTAGTACCCCTGGAGATCAGCCCCAGCATTTT	CASSTPGDQPQHF	TRBV19	TRBJ1-5	-	-
TGTGCCAGCAGCAAAGTCGGCTATGAGACAGGGGGCCAAAATGAGCAGTTCTTC	CASSKVGYETGGQNEQFF	TRBV21-1	TRBJ2-1	-	-
TGTGCCAGTAGTACAGTGACAGGGACCGGCTACACCTTC	CASSTVTGTGYTF	TRBV19	TRBJ1-2	few	TRBD1
TGTGCCAGCAGCCACCTACCGGGACAGGGCACAGATACGCAGTATTTT	CASSHLPGQGTDTQYF	TRBV14	TRBJ2-3	-	TRBD1
TGTGCCAGCAGCTTGGGGAGCCTAAAAGGAGAGCAGTACTTC	CASSLGSLKGEQYF	TRBV7-2	TRBJ2-7	-	-
TGTGCCAGCTCACCGTGGAGAAACACCGGGGAGCTGTTTTTT	CASSPWRNTGELFF	TRBV18	TRBJ2-2	-	-
TGTGCCAGTAGTTCACAGAGCTCTGGAAACACCATATATTTT	CASSSQSSGNTIYF	TRBV19	TRBJ1-3	-	-
TGTGCCACCAGCAGAGGCCAGGGGTTAGTTACTGAAGCTTTCTTT	CATSRGQGLVTEAFF	TRBV15	TRBJ1-1	-	-
TGCGCCAGCAGCCGGGACACGTGGAACACTGAAGCTTTCTTT	CASSRDTWNTEAFF	TRBV5-1	TRBJ1-1	few	-
TGTGCCAGCAGTTCAGGGTGGGGAGAGACCCAGTACTTC	CASSSGWGETQYF	TRBV11-3	TRBJ2-5	-	-
TGTGCCATCCCGCGGAACGGAAACACCATATATTTT	CAIPRNGNTIYF	TRBV11-2	TRBJ1-3	-	-
TGTGCCAGCAGCTTGCTGTCCGGTTTGGGCGGAAACACCATATATTTT	CASSLLSGLGGNTIYF	TRBV5-8	TRBJ1-3	-	-
TGTGCCAGCAGCACCCAACAGAACATGAACACTGAAGCTTTCTTT	CASSTQQNMNTEAFF	TRBV7-2	TRBJ1-1	-	-
TGCGCCAGCAGCTCGCGACTAGCGGGTATACAAGAGACCCAGTACTTC	CASSSRLAGIQETQYF	TRBV5-1	TRBJ2-5	once	TRBD2
TGTGCCACCAGGGACACCGGTGAGCAGTATTTT	CATRDTGEQYF	TRBV24-1	TRBJ2-3	-	-
TGTGCTAGTGGTTTGGGGACAGGGTGGGCAGACATTCAGTACTTC	CASGLGTGWADIQYF	TRBV12-5	TRBJ2-4	-	TRBD1
TGTGCCAGCAGCTTAGTTTCGACTAGCGGGAGGGCCGTGTACGAGCAGTACTTC	CASSLVSTSGRAVYEQYF	TRBV11-2	TRBJ2-7	-	TRBD2
TGTGCCTGGACCGGGAAAGACCGTTTACCAAAGCCTGAAGCTTTCTTT	CAWTGKDRLPKPEAFF	TRBV30	TRBJ1-1	-	-
TGTGCCAGCAGTGAAGGGACGGGGATATACCAGCCCCAGCATTTT	CASSEGTGIYQPQHF	TRBV6-1	TRBJ1-5	-	-
TGTGCCAGCAGTTCACCAGGGGCTAATGAAAAACTGTTTTTT	CASSSPGANEKLFF	TRBV28	TRBJ1-4	-	-
TGCGCCAGCAGCCAAGTAGCGGGACAGGGGACAGATACGCAGTATTTT	CASSQVAGQGTDTQYF	TRBV4-1	TRBJ2-3	-	TRBD1
TGTGCCAGCAGCTTGGGACTAGCGGGGATAAACACCGGGGAGCTGTTTTTT	CASSLGLAGINTGELFF	TRBV7-2	TRBJ2-2	-	TRBD2
TGTGCCATCGCGGCTGGGGCCAACGTCCTGACTTTC	CAIAAGANVLTF	TRBV12-3/TRBV12-4	TRBJ2-6	once	-